This T cell receptor beta chain was recovered during a study of blood T cells in healthy people across ages. Alongside a J-beta primer mix, a sample-barcoded 5' primer served in a second PCR lasting about 7 to 12 cycles. TCRdb itself ran the 5' RACE reads through MiXCR, one entry per CDR3 protein. In the table there are hundreds of thousands of distinct CDR3 sequences, around three fifths of which are singletons. The sequencing sample was made of blood. This receptor was identified in a man between 40 and 49 years old in good health.

The CDR3 coding sequence is TGTGCCAGCAGCAAAAGCGGGAGCCTCTCCTACGAGCAGTACTTC. This translates into CASSKSGSLSYEQYF. The chain carries TRBV7-2 and TRBJ2-7; 8 nucleotides line up with TRBD2. V lost 5 bases, J lost 0 bases, and 6 bases stayed unmatched. The CDR3 has 15 residues. CDR1 SGHTA and CDR2 FQGNSA come from the germline V gene.